Below, 21 T cell receptor beta chains from the same sample are listed, as sequenced in a study of OX40 agonist ivuxolimab in advanced cancers. TCRdb's table, derived via immunoSEQ multiplex PCR, lists solely in-frame clones and lacks some. The sample has roughly 30,000 clones; roughly nine tenths are singletons. The input for sequencing was CD4+ or CD8+ T cells sorted from blood, taken in a trial of the OX40 agonist ivuxolimab. The receptors come from an adult with an advanced solid tumor such as melanoma, head and neck, liver or kidney cancer.

The rearrangement links TRBV19 to TRBJ1-1; tentatively, D is TRBD1 (6 bases). This CDR3 comprises 16 residues. V lost 4 bases, J lost 2 bases, and 17 bases lay in between. The germline V gene has CDR1 LNHDA and CDR2 SQIVND (reference sequence). CDR3 bases: TGTGCCAGTAGTACATCACAGGGAGGAGGCAACACTGAAGCTTTCTTT. Translated: CASSTSQGGGNTEAFF.

This clone was found once. This chain joins TRBV7-9 and TRBJ2-3; D call uncertain. The germline V and J ends were trimmed by 6 bases and 2 bases, with 12 bases remaining between them. The CDR3 length is 14 residues. Germline V gives CDR1 SEHNR, CDR2 FQNEAQ (reference sequence). DNA for the CDR3: TGTGCCAGCAGTGGAGACTTCCTCACAGATACGCAGTATTTT. Its protein is CASSGDFLTDTQYF.

V gene TRBV14 combines with J gene TRBJ2-3; 10 bases line up with TRBD2. V shed 3 bases and J 8 bases; nucleotides not matched to a gene: 11. The CDR3 totals 16 residues. In germline, CDR1 is SGHDN, CDR2 FVKESK. This CDR3 is CASSHYKAAGGGTQYF. CDR3 DNA: TGTGCCAGCAGCCATTACAAGGCAGCGGGAGGGGGTACGCAGTATTTT.

The rearrangement uses TRBV5-5 and TRBJ1-2; 10 bases align to TRBD1. This CDR3 spans 15 amino acids. J gave up 3 bases and V 6 bases, and 8 bases lay outside the gene matches. Germline CDR1 is SGHKS and CDR2 is YYEKEE (reference sequence). The CDR3 loop reads CASTHRQGADYGYTF. The CDR3, as DNA: TGTGCCAGCACCCATCGACAGGGGGCGGACTATGGCTACACCTTC. Drawing the rest from reference TRBV5-5 and TRBJ1-2, the complete variable domain is DAGVTQSPTHLIKTRGQQVTLRCSPISGHKSVSWYQQVLGQGPQFIFQYYEKEERGRGNFPDRFSARQFPNYSSELNVNALLLGDSALYLCASTHRQGADYGYTFGSGTRLTVV.

The gene calls are TRBV10-3 and TRBJ2-1; TRBD1 agrees at 9 bases. Looked up from germline, CDR1 is ENHRY and CDR2 is SYGVKD. Unmatched junction bases numbered 13, after V lost 5 bases and J lost 5 bases. The CDR3 covers 17 residues. The CDR3, as DNA: TGTGCCATCAGTCGGGACGGGACAGGGCTTAATGACAATGAGCAGTTCTTC. This gives the protein CAISRDGTGLNDNEQFF.

The rearrangement joins TRBV27 to TRBJ1-1; tentatively, D is TRBD1 (5 bases). CDR3 length: 11 amino acids. The V gene lost 6 bases and the J gene lost 4 bases, with 6 bases spanning the gap. CDR1 and CDR2 from the germline V gene are MNHEY and SMNVEV (reference sequence). CDR3 protein: CASRGGTEAFF. The CDR3 DNA follows: TGTGCCAGCAGGGGGGGCACTGAAGCTTTCTTT.

This chain connects TRBV30 to TRBJ2-3; D perhaps matches TRBD1 (6 bases). Germline CDR1 and CDR2: GTSNPN and SVGIG (reference sequence). CDR3 length: 13 amino acids. V was trimmed by 1 base and J by 8 bases, leaving 13 bases between them. This CDR3 reads CAWSEDSLGTQYF. CDR3 coding DNA: TGTGCCTGGAGTGAGGACAGTCTCGGTACGCAGTATTTT.

As for this clone: One end of the junction does not line up with germline, which may come from a read error. Other DNA sequences in the sample encode the same CDR3. The J gene is TRBJ1-4, the V gene TRBV6-1; D unresolved. Germline V lookup: CDR1 MNHNS, CDR2 SASEGT. The CDR3 is 13 amino acids. The CDR3 sequence is CASMAIGREKLFF. CDR3 sequence (DNA): TGCGCCAGCATGGCCATTGGGCGTGAAAAACTGTTTTTT.

This chain links TRBV7-8 with TRBJ1-2, with D perhaps TRBD1 (5 bases). This CDR3 has 15 amino acids. Germline lookup yields CDR1 SGHVS and CDR2 FQNEAQ. V dropped 5 bases and J dropped 4 bases, with 17 bases sitting between them. As DNA, the CDR3 is TGTGCCAGCAGCCACCTAAAGGACATGGGCTATGGCTACACCTTC. This sequence encodes CASSHLKDMGYGYTF.

V usage is TRBV6-5 and J usage is TRBJ1-4; D gene uncertain. The CDR3 extends over 11 amino acids. Germline V CDR1 and CDR2: MNHEY, SVGAGI. The CDR3: CGKGPNEKLFF. Here the CDR3 DNA reads TGTGGGAAGGGCCCAAATGAAAAACTGTTTTTT.

V gene TRBV29-1 combines with J gene TRBJ1-2; D is ambiguous. The V end lost 4 bases, the J end lost 7 bases, and 4 bases lay between the germline ends. The length of the CDR3 is 9 residues. Germline V lookup: CDR1 SQVTM, CDR2 ANQGSEA. The CDR3 region has the DNA TGCAGCGTTGTAGGTGGCTACACCTTC. Protein product: CSVVGGYTF.

Note on this clone: One junction end does not reproduce the germline sequence, and a read error may be involved. This rearrangement joins TRBV5-1 to TRBJ2-7; D is unresolved. CDR3 length equals 11 residues. Germline-derived CDR1 and CDR2 are SGHRS and YFSETQ. The CDR3 region is CASSLTDEQYF. CDR3 bases: TGTGCCAGCAGCTTGACGGACGAGCAGTACTTC.

Judged by abundance, this clone is medium-sized (0.01 to 0.1%). V and J are TRBV6-6 and TRBJ1-1, with unresolved D. CDR1 is MNHNY, CDR2 SVGAGI, per germline (reference sequence). The CDR3 runs to 14 residues. V was pared by 0 bases and J by 1 base, with 6 bases between. CDR3 amino acids: CASSYSGSNTEAFF. In DNA form, the CDR3 reads TGTGCCAGCAGTTACTCAGGGTCGAACACTGAAGCTTTCTTT.

The CDR3 DNA follows: TGTGCCAGCAGTTTGGGACAGGGGCTCACCGGGGAGCTGTTTTTT. Translating it yields CASSLGQGLTGELFF. V gene TRBV28 combines with J gene TRBJ2-2, with TRBD1 identical over 10 bases. Germline CDR1 and CDR2: MDHEN and SYDVKM. CDR3 length: 15 amino acids. V shed 3 bases and J 4 bases; nucleotides not matched to a gene: 2.

The chain recombines TRBV15 with TRBJ1-1; D is unclear. The CDR3 contains 14 residues. Germline CDR1 and CDR2: LNHNV and YYDKDF (reference sequence). V was shortened by 8 bases and J by 0 bases, with 13 bases between the two germline ends. DNA of the CDR3: TGTGCCACCCGGGAAGGCGGCATGAACACTGAAGCTTTCTTT. Its protein product is CATREGGMNTEAFF.

The V gene is TRBV6-5, the J gene TRBJ2-5; no definite D call. CDR1 is MNHEY, CDR2 SVGAGI, per germline. The V gene lost 0 bases and the J gene lost 5 bases, with 4 bases spanning the gap. This CDR3 contains 12 residues. CDR3 in DNA: TGTGCCAGCAGTTACTCAGGCGAGACCCAGTACTTC. This translates into CASSYSGETQYF.

The V gene is TRBV11-3, the J gene TRBJ2-4, with 8 bases aligning to TRBD1. V was clipped by 5 bases and J by 0 bases; unmatched bases: 6. CDR3 size: 16 residues. Germline loops: CDR1 SGHNT, CDR2 YENEEA. For the CDR3, the DNA is TGTGCCAGCAGCCCTGGGACAGGAGAAGCCAAAAACATTCAGTACTTC. Protein: CASSPGTGEAKNIQYF.

This clone was seen just once. The chain uses TRBV11-2 and TRBJ1-1; 7 nucleotides match TRBD1. CDR3 length: 11 residues. Germline CDR1 and CDR2: SGHAT and FQNNGV. V was pared by 4 bases and J by 8 bases, with 1 base of the junction left unmatched. CDR3 nucleotide sequence: TGTGCCAGCAGCTCGACAGGGGAAGCTTTCTTT. This encodes CASSSTGEAFF.

This rearrangement joins TRBV11-3 to TRBJ2-1, with D possibly being TRBD1 (5 bases). Trimming took 5 bases from V and 8 from J, leaving 19 bases between them. The CDR3 length is 15 residues. Germline V gene sequence: CDR1 SGHNT, CDR2 YENEEA. The CDR3 loop reads CASSPRGRASDEQFF. CDR3 DNA sequence: TGTGCCAGCAGCCCTAGAGGCAGGGCAAGCGATGAGCAGTTCTTC.

The chain joins TRBV27 to TRBJ1-4, with D perhaps TRBD1 (6 bases). Germline assignment: CDR1 MNHEY and CDR2 SMNVEV (reference sequence). The CDR3 is 14 residues long. V was cut by 3 bases and J by 6 bases, with 11 bases left in between. For the CDR3, the DNA is TGTGCCAGCAGTTTCTACAGGGCCCATGAAAAACTGTTTTTT. Amino acid sequence: CASSFYRAHEKLFF.

V and J are TRBV11-2 and TRBJ2-4; tentative D call: TRBD2 (5 bases). V was clipped by 1 base and J by 0 bases, with 10 bases between them. The CDR3 spans 16 residues. Germline V CDR1 and CDR2: SGHAT, FQNNGV. Here the CDR3 reads CASSLASGLAKNIQYF. The CDR3 DNA reads as TGTGCCAGCAGCTTAGCATCCGGACTAGCCAAAAACATTCAGTACTTC.